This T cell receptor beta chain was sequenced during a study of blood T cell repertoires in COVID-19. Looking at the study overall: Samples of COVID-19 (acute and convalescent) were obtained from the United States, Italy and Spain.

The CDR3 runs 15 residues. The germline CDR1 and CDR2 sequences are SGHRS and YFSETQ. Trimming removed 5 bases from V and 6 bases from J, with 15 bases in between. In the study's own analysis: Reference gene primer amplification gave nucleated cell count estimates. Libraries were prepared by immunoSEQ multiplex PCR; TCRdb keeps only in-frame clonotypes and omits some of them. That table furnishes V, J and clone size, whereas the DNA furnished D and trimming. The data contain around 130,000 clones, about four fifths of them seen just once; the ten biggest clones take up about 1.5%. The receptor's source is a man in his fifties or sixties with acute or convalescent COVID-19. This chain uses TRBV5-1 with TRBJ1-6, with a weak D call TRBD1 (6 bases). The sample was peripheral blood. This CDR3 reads CASRNRDIANSPLHF. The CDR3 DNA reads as TGCGCCAGCAGGAACAGGGATATCGCTAATTCACCCCTCCACTTT.